This entry concerns a single TCR beta chain. The target of this receptor is not known. Base qualities are missing; no much larger clone stands one base away. The sample comes from a study of shared clonotypes between healthy human individuals (dated by TCRdb to 2019 to 2021). As for the study more broadly: A couple of women and a few men aged 18 to 49 years were included in the cohort. For each donor, CD4 naive and CD4 memory were each given three plates, CD8 naive was given two plates, and CD8 memory was given one plate. Each donor's leukapheresis produced roughly between roughly 0.85 and 10 billion PBMCs. The study deeply sequenced blood TCR repertoires of roughly five healthy adults to estimate repertoire size and the extent of clonotype sharing between individuals. Different laboratories and diverse techniques were used to prepare libraries and sequence TCR repertoires, to increase sequencing depth and limit assay-specific biases. Overall study outcomes, separate from this receptor: Because the study included a small number of donors, the genetic and exposure-history diversity represented was limited. Incomplete sequencing was indicated by rarefaction of sorted-subset datasets, despite the large sequencing depth. Larger estimated clonotype richness was generally found for naive subsets than for memory subsets. When a handful of donors were compared, the shared fraction of clonotypes was about 5.2% for naive CD4, around 3.6% for naive CD8, 2% to 2.5% for memory CD4, and 0.35% to 0.4% for memory CD8. Only blood was sampled, and tissue TCR repertoires likely differ from those in blood. Clonotypes shared by all four sorted-subset donors showed higher generation probabilities than non-shared clonotypes. Based on pairwise subsampling, the degree of clonotype sharing among donors was expected to be affected by sequencing depth.

Using the deep immunoSEQ assay, TCR CDR3 regions were amplified from genomic DNA by multiplex PCR. Genomic DNA extracted from each cell subset was distributed evenly over all wells of several immunoSEQ 96-well plates, and each plate served as one replicate. For sorted subsets, 200 to 250 ng of genomic DNA, equivalent to tens of thousands of T cell genomes, went into each replicate PCR. Purified libraries were measured with a Qubit 3.0 fluorometer, size-checked on a Bioanalyzer 2100, and measured again with the KAPA Library Quantification kit. A separate single-read 150-cycle Illumina NextSeq 550 flow cell was used to sequence each immunoSEQ 96-well plate. Concerning the study's data processing: Because the immunoSEQ output included only junctional sequences and no quality scores, the filtering could not be the same as the filtering used for full-length reads. To assign V/J genes and CDR3, sequences were annotated against IMGT germline references using PyIR, a Python wrapper for IgBLAST v1.9. Any read was removed if the V/J assignment was weak (E-value above 1e-6), the CDR3 was missing, or the read contained stop codons, out-of-frame junctions, or ambiguous translated residues. V3J clonotypes were defined as sequences sharing an identical inferred V gene, J gene, and CDR3 amino acid sequence. To compute the percentage overlap between repertoires, the number of shared unique clonotypes was divided by the size of the smaller repertoire. Three approaches were used to assess repertoire richness: RTK rarefaction, the Chao1 estimator, and Recon v2.1 estimates of unobserved clonotypes. For all TCRbeta clonotypes obtained by the gDNA method from a few donors, generation probabilities were computed with OLGA. TCRdb mirrors the immuneACCESS table, restricted to in-frame sequences. Some clones are absent from its copies; in checked studies, under half trace to an unresolved V gene, and the reason for the others is unknown. Clone size and V and J calls were adopted from that table, with D and trimming inferred from the DNA. This sample holds around 2.1 million clones; about 92% were observed only once. The ten largest clones add up to around 1.7% of the sample.

CD8 naive samples were obtained by positive selection for CCR7 among CD45RO-negative cells, yielding a CD45RA+CCR7+ population from which TemRA cells were excluded. The donors were healthy, HIV-negative adults with no recently reported acute infections or vaccinations. Every donor was a Caucasian adult residing in Nashville, Tennessee, USA. Blood was obtained by leukapheresis, after which PBMCs were separated by Ficoll-Histopaque density gradient centrifugation and cryopreserved in liquid nitrogen vapor phase. Analytical flow cytometry was used to check the purity and quantity of each magnetically sorted T cell population. Each sorted fraction had its genomic DNA isolated and then quantified by UV absorbance on a Nanodrop 2000c. Sequences SEHNR (CDR1) and FQNEAQ (CDR2) are obtained from the germline V gene (reference sequence). The CDR3 spans 17 residues, from the cysteine through the phenylalanine. This entry keeps only the CDR3 DNA: 51 bases, framed from base 1. After removal of 1 base from V and 0 bases from J, the junction retains 5 bases not matched to a gene.

The specimen was naive CD8+ T cells from PBMCs. The cell subset or site label on this specimen signifies: CD45RA+CCR7+. This TCR was recovered from a man aged 18 to 30 in good health. Some clones in this sample may be carry-over from other donors' samples. The sequence links TRBV7-9 to TRBJ2-4; TRBD2 lines up with 8 middle nucleotides. The CDR3: CASSLGTGGGAKNIQYF. Read as DNA, the sequence is TGTGCCAGCAGCTTAGGAACGGGAGGGGGAGCCAAAAACATTCAGTACTTC.